This TCR beta chain is from a study of cytomegalovirus exposure and HLA in healthy donors (dated 2017 in TCRdb). Looking at the study overall: According to an earlier analysis of 587 of the donors, about 179 million T cells yielded 100 million or so unique TCR beta sequences and about 300 Gb of sequence data. Around 320 gigabases of sequencing data and approximately 84 million unique TCR sequences were included in an early release covering about 700 HLA-typed donors. Among the approximately 430 genotyped donors, approximately 77% belonged to the genetic ancestry cluster associated with self-reported Caucasian donors. The study was designed to test whether signatures of past pathogen exposure could be identified by cataloging public T cell receptors. The study profiled the T cell repertoires of hundreds of subjects by immunosequencing and related them to cytomegalovirus serostatus. Along with the roughly 700-subject first cohort, a separate validation cohort of about 110 different subjects was used. To predict cytomegalovirus infection status, the study combined high-throughput TCR immunosequencing, statistical association of individual TCRs with disease status, and machine learning. To study patterns of TCR occurrence, a later analysis re-analyzed previously published TCR beta repertoires from around 670 donors and added high-resolution HLA genotyping. Rather than drawing on any new phenotypic data, the later analysis identified candidate immune exposures from TCR beta sequences and the way those sequences occurred across donors. An earlier analysis of more than 450 of the donors used high-throughput TCR beta sequencing to judge whether each TCR beta V gene segment behaved as functional or pseudogenic. Donor age, sex, ethnicity and CMV serostatus were compiled together with the repertoire data. A later genetic analysis used genome-wide SNP genotypes for about 60% of the roughly 670 donors, treating that subset as a discovery cohort. All discovery cohort repertoires had been generated using a single sequencing platform. HLA typing included class I and class II loci at four-digit resolution. The number of donors typed differed by locus, with roughly 620-630 for A, B, C, DRB1 and DQB1, around 500 for DQA1, approximately 580 for DPA1, and approximately 470 for DPB1. A few DR-DQ haplotypes were handled as single units for association and clustering because linkage in the cohort was strong. Across around 400 genotyped donors of the cohort, an average of about 220,000 unique TCR beta nucleotide sequences per donor were sequenced, and roughly a sixth of those sequences were non-productive.

The cohort comprised more than 550 healthy bone marrow donors. At the time of sampling, every cohort member was nominally healthy, though immune exposures that went unrecorded were likely present. Of the 710 or so cohort members, more than 250 had a positive CMV serostatus and about 400 had a negative one, while no CMV serostatus was recorded for the donor. Each donor provided a peripheral blood sample, and peripheral blood mononuclear cells were used for TCR beta sequencing. Genomic DNA extraction from the blood cell samples was performed with the Qiagen DNeasy Blood Extraction Kit. Points the paper makes about the study in general: The earlier analysis of approximately 560 of the donors excluded roughly 16 rarely observed V segments, including chromosome 9 orphons, because counts were too low. Most CMV-associated TCR beta chains appeared to be HLA-restricted in a later analysis, and the HLA associations seemed to be driven largely by CMV exposure. In a later analysis, several top co-occurrence clusters were reported to appear linked to parvovirus B19, influenza, CMV and Epstein-Barr virus. A further reported finding was that TCR beta sequences accurately predicted the HLA-A and HLA-B alleles for most subjects in the first cohort. The sequencing pipeline was judged likely to have produced a cluster of highly shared sequence variants as a technical artifact. A total of 164 TCR beta chains were listed by the study as associated with cytomegalovirus. Cytomegalovirus status was reported to be diagnosed by the classifier with high specificity and sensitivity in both the original and validation cohorts. According to a later genetic analysis, donors in an Asian-associated ancestry cluster had fewer N-insertions in productive TCRs than the approximately 650-donor mean. The 87-base-pair reads could not distinguish some IMGT-functional V segments, including TRBV6-2 and TRBV6-3, so those segments were excluded. In a later genetic analysis, a missense DCLRE1C variant was associated with V-gene and J-gene trimming of TCR beta chains, and the association was replicated in an independent cohort. Because HLA typing was missing for some donors at each locus, association tests included only the typed subset. A later analysis found that TCR association rates varied across HLA loci, with DRB1 alleles showing the most associated TCRs and HLA-C alleles the fewest. In an earlier analysis of fewer than 750 of the donors, most TCR beta V segments were observed in productive rearrangements about 87% or about 30% of the time, broadly matching IMGT annotations. At a false discovery rate of 0.05, a later analysis linked around 17,000 TCR beta sequences to specific HLA alleles. Linkage disequilibrium might explain the correlated functional status among segregating V segments, but an unknown experimental factor could not be ruled out. According to the authors, the approach could potentially be generalized to other disease states and immunological phenotypes. Most TCR sequences were observed very rarely across donors, whereas some public TCRs were present in many individuals. Roughly uniform sequencing depth across donors was assumed in presence/absence analyses, although this assumption may not hold. A few of the identified cytomegalovirus-associated TCR beta chains were confirmed in vitro to be specific for cytomegalovirus antigens. The only immune exposure information available for the cohort was CMV serostatus. When HLA alleles, especially DR and DQ, strongly co-occurred, TCR associations were difficult to assign to individual alleles. This cohort had only TCR beta chains sequenced, and the lack of alpha or paired-chain data limited which features could be detected. A later analysis found that HLA-associated TCR beta chains were more clonally expanded and had lower generation probabilities than equally common non-associated chains.

The method was the immunoSEQ multiplex PCR assay. The multiplex PCR relied on a mix of 60 forward primers for TCR Vbeta segments and 13 reverse primers for TCR Jbeta segments. A multiplex PCR assay on genomic DNA amplified the CDR3 region of rearranged TCR beta genes. Amplified TCR beta libraries were sequenced as 87-base-pair reads on the Illumina HiSeq System. The authors processed their data as follows. A later analysis tallied around 87 million unique TCR beta chains across the 666 repertoires, and roughly 11 million of those chains were shared by two or more donors. Raw reads were error-corrected and collapsed into unique sequences with a nearest-neighbor algorithm that merged closely related sequences to remove PCR and sequencing errors. To assign V, D and J gene segments, CDR3 sequences were aligned to IMGT reference sequences. For a sequence to be retained, a match of at least six nucleotides was required to both a V gene segment and a J gene segment. Rearrangements were called productive when the CDR3 lacked stop codons and stayed in frame with V and J; all others were non-productive. Following IMGT convention, CDR3 was defined as the stretch from the second conserved V-encoded cysteine up to the conserved J-encoded phenylalanine. The earlier analysis of approximately 500 of the donors excluded sequences that lacked an unambiguous match to a single V gene segment. In an earlier analysis of approximately 610 of the donors, V segments were called functional above 56.7% productive rearrangements and were called segregating when the between-donor standard deviation exceeded 5%. A statistical classification framework was developed to diagnose cytomegalovirus status using the catalog of TCR beta chain sequences. A later analysis assigned V and J genes by comparing TCR nucleotide sequences with IMGT/GENE-DB human TR gene sequences. Using the TCRdist pipeline, a later analysis assigned CDR3 sequences along with most-parsimonious VDJ recombination scenarios. In a later analysis, each TCR beta chain was defined by its CDR3 amino acid sequence together with its V-gene family, and reads without a unique V-gene family were excluded. To address suspected cross-contamination and a sequencing artifact, a later analysis removed 450 to 700 highly shared, low-generation-probability nucleotide sequences. For each public chain, a later analysis derived a clonal expansion index from normalized ranks of inferred template counts within each repertoire. In a later analysis, generation probabilities were computed with a VDJ recombination model fitted to out-of-frame rearrangements, and the resulting probabilities were checked against IGoR. A later analysis scored TCR-TCR, TCR-HLA and TCR-CMV co-occurrence with hypergeometric tests, applying a repertoire-size bias correction to TCR pairs. A later analysis estimated false discovery rates by permuting HLA or CMV assignments 20 times. In a later analysis, co-occurring TCRs were grouped using DBSCAN, and TCRdist sequence similarity was added for clustering within HLA-allele-positive subsets. Co-occurrence clustering excluded repertoires with fewer than 30,000 or more than 120,000 public chains, plus five with anomalous nucleotide sharing. TCRdb carries this immuneACCESS record with in-frame sequences only. Its versions omit some clonotypes, under half of them owing to an unresolved V gene in the studies checked, with the rest unexplained. The V and J calls and clone size come from that table; D and trimming were worked out from the DNA. The sample records roughly 120,000 clones, around 83% of which are singletons. Just over 1% of the sample is held by the ten biggest clonotypes.

Concerning this clone itself: Its recognized antigen is unknown. Base quality data are lacking; no much larger clone is found one base away.

Trimming takes 6 bases from V and 4 bases from J, and the germline ends sit 7 bases apart. The CDR3 holds 13 amino acids from the cysteine to the phenylalanine. Here the CDR3 DNA is all that survives: 39 bases in frame from base 1. The germline V gene yields SNHLY for CDR1 and FYNNEI for CDR2. The sequence links TRBV2 to TRBJ1-6, and the D gene may be TRBD1, 5 bases matching. Sequenced sample: PBMCs. The TCR originated in a human donor in good health. The sequenced DNA: TGTGCCAGCAGAGGGGATTATAATTCACCCCTCCACTTT. Its translation is CASRGDYNSPLHF.